This T cell receptor (beta chain) was sequenced for a study of Ad26.COV2.S vaccination and SARS-CoV-2 variants. Study as a whole: The trial was COV1001 and the donor's arm was Ad26.COV2.S. The study gave Ad26.COV2.S intramuscularly, once or twice 56 days apart. Regarding the study as a whole: Substantial breadth was reported for post-vaccination spike-specific CD8+ and CD4+ T cells. Across vaccine and placebo recipients, the breadth of non-spike TCRs was similar.

Treatment here: about 20 received Ad26.COV2.S at low or high dose, single or two shots; roughly 5 received placebo; per-sample allocation not given. The study sampled participants on day 63 after the first vaccine or placebo injection. A word on this clone: As yet, its antigen is unknown.

Profiling relied on immunoSEQ multiplex PCR, and the TCRdb table lists in-frame clones only, not all of them. Of 440,000 or so clones listed, about 90% are singletons. This clonotype was sampled from a person between 18 and 59 years old who received the Ad26.COV2.S COVID-19 vaccine or a placebo. This specimen was peripheral blood, taken in a trial of Ad26.COV2.S vaccine versus placebo.

CDR3 bases: TGTGCCAGCGGACAGGGGACGACTGAAGCTTTCTTT. Translated: CASGQGTTEAFF. The V and J genes are TRBV12-3 or TRBV12-4 and TRBJ1-1; 9 bases map to TRBD1. The length of the CDR3 is 12 residues. After removal of 8 bases from V and 5 bases from J, the junction contained 3 bases not matched to a gene.